This record concerns one TCR beta chain sequence. The data were obtained in a study of blood T cell repertoires in COVID-19. At the level of the study: Specimens from acute and convalescent COVID-19 originated in the United States, Italy and Spain. T cells, B-cell-depleted T cells, or PBMCs provided the cDNA or gDNA that served as material.

Authors' methods: Reference gene primer amplification gave estimated nucleated cell counts. Sequencing was performed with immunoSEQ multiplex PCR; in TCRdb, only in-frame clones are kept and a portion is missing. V and J calls and clone size are copied from that table; D and trimming were computed from the DNA. Of 85,000 to 95,000 clones listed, more than 70% are singletons. Source material: peripheral blood. The origin of this receptor is a human donor with acute or convalescent COVID-19. The donor label of this sample is uncertain.

The CDR3 nucleotides read TGTGCCAGCTCACCACCGCTAGCGGGGTCTTACAATGAGCAGTTCTTC. Translated: CASSPPLAGSYNEQFF. This chain uses TRBV18 with TRBJ2-1; the match to TRBD2 covers 9 bases. The V and J ends lost 0 bases and 4 bases, in that order; junction bases with no gene match: 4. The CDR3 has 16 amino acids. Germline V gene data show CDR1 as KGHSH and CDR2 as LQKENI.